Listed below are T cell receptor beta chains from one sample, sequenced in a study of cytomegalovirus exposure and HLA in healthy donors. Measured with immunoSEQ multiplex PCR; TCRdb has only the in-frame clones, and not every one. The data contain fewer than 200,000 clones, around four fifths of them seen just once; the ten biggest clones take up roughly 1.3%. Sample: PBMCs. Receptor source: a woman aged 45-60 years in good health and CMV-seronegative. CDR3s include the opening cysteine and the closing phenylalanine or tryptophan. Fields, in order: CDR3 DNA, CDR3 protein, D gene, V gene, clone size, J gene. D genes are given only for firm matches. The size field is filled for only some rows; it gives once, few, many or a size class.

CDR3 DNA: TGTGCCAGCTCTTCTCATACAGGGGGGAACGACGAGCAGTACTTC
CDR3 protein: CASSSHTGGNDEQYF
D gene: TRBD1
V gene: TRBV18
clone size: once
J gene: TRBJ2-7

CDR3 DNA: TGTGCCAGCAGCTTCGTTGCAGGAACCTACGAGCAGTACTTC
CDR3 protein: CASSFVAGTYEQYF
D gene: NA
V gene: TRBV5-4
clone size: NA
J gene: TRBJ2-7

CDR3 DNA: TGTGCCAGCAGTGTCGACAGGGTGGAAGTCCACGAGCAGTACTTC
CDR3 protein: CASSVDRVEVHEQYF
D gene: TRBD1
V gene: TRBV6-1
clone size: NA
J gene: TRBJ2-7

CDR3 DNA: TGCGCCAGCAGCCAATCGGGACAGGGATATGGCTACACCTTC
CDR3 protein: CASSQSGQGYGYTF
D gene: TRBD1
V gene: TRBV4-3
clone size: few
J gene: TRBJ1-2

CDR3 DNA: TGTGCCAGCCTGAAGACAGGGGTAAAAGGCTACACCTTC
CDR3 protein: CASLKTGVKGYTF
D gene: TRBD1
V gene: TRBV5-8
clone size: NA
J gene: TRBJ1-2

CDR3 DNA: TGTGCCAGCAGCTTCGACAGGGGGCGAGACGAGCAGTACTTC
CDR3 protein: CASSFDRGRDEQYF
D gene: TRBD1
V gene: TRBV28
clone size: NA
J gene: TRBJ2-7

CDR3 DNA: TGTGCCAGCAGCTTAGCAGGGGGTTTAGAGACGCAGTATTTT
CDR3 protein: CASSLAGGLETQYF
D gene: NA
V gene: TRBV7-2
clone size: NA
J gene: TRBJ2-3

CDR3 DNA: TGCGCCAGCAGCTCGCATTCTGACAGGGGTGGCGAGCAGTACTTC
CDR3 protein: CASSSHSDRGGEQYF
D gene: TRBD1
V gene: TRBV5-1
clone size: NA
J gene: TRBJ2-7

CDR3 DNA: TGTGCCAGCAGATACTCGTATAGGGACAGGGGCTATGAGCAGTTCTTC
CDR3 protein: CASRYSYRDRGYEQFF
D gene: TRBD1
V gene: TRBV6-5
clone size: NA
J gene: TRBJ2-1

CDR3 DNA: TGCGCCAGCAGCCAAGGCAGCCGGGACTCCAAGTACTTC
CDR3 protein: CASSQGSRDSKYF
D gene: NA
V gene: TRBV4-3
clone size: NA
J gene: TRBJ2-7

CDR3 DNA: TGTGCCAGCAGCGGGCGACAGGGAGTCAGTGAAAAACTGTTTTTT
CDR3 protein: CASSGRQGVSEKLFF
D gene: TRBD1
V gene: TRBV6-5
clone size: NA
J gene: TRBJ1-4

CDR3 DNA: TGCGCCAGCAGCCAAGGGAAACAGGGACAGGGGTCCTACGAGCAGTACTTC
CDR3 protein: CASSQGKQGQGSYEQYF
D gene: TRBD1
V gene: TRBV4-3
clone size: NA
J gene: TRBJ2-7

CDR3 DNA: TGTGCCATCAGCCCCGGGACTAGGGGGGAGACCCAGTACTTC
CDR3 protein: CAISPGTRGETQYF
D gene: TRBD2
V gene: TRBV10-3
clone size: NA
J gene: TRBJ2-5

CDR3 DNA: TGTGCCAGCAGCGTAGTGTCAGGTGTCTATGGCTACACCTTC
CDR3 protein: CASSVVSGVYGYTF
D gene: NA
V gene: TRBV9
clone size: NA
J gene: TRBJ1-2

CDR3 DNA: TGTGCCAGCAGCTTTCGGCTTGGGGGAGGGCCCAGTAATGAGCAGTTCTTC
CDR3 protein: CASSFRLGGGPSNEQFF
D gene: TRBD2
V gene: TRBV5-4
clone size: NA
J gene: TRBJ2-1

CDR3 DNA: TGCGCCAGCAGCTTTACCCAGGGGTTCTCCTACGAGCAGTACTTC
CDR3 protein: CASSFTQGFSYEQYF
D gene: NA
V gene: TRBV5-1
clone size: NA
J gene: TRBJ2-7

CDR3 DNA: TGTGCCAGCTCACCACTGTCTAGCGGGGGGAAAGAGACCCAGTACTTC
CDR3 protein: CASSPLSSGGKETQYF
D gene: TRBD2
V gene: TRBV18
clone size: NA
J gene: TRBJ2-5

CDR3 DNA: TGCGCCAGCAGCCTGGACTATACGAACGAGCAGTACTTC
CDR3 protein: CASSLDYTNEQYF
D gene: NA
V gene: TRBV4-1
clone size: NA
J gene: TRBJ2-7

CDR3 DNA: TGTGCCAGCATGGAGACTAGCGGGGGGGCCCAGGCCCAGTACTTC
CDR3 protein: CASMETSGGAQAQYF
D gene: TRBD2
V gene: TRBV6-5
clone size: NA
J gene: TRBJ2-5

CDR3 DNA: TGTGCCAGCAGCTTGGGGGGGTCAAAGCTGAACAATGAGCAGTTCTTC
CDR3 protein: CASSLGGSKLNNEQFF
D gene: TRBD2
V gene: TRBV7-6
clone size: NA
J gene: TRBJ2-1

CDR3 DNA: TGTGCCAGCAGAAACAGGGGTAGGGATGAAAAACTGTTTTTT
CDR3 protein: CASRNRGRDEKLFF
D gene: TRBD1
V gene: TRBV6-1
clone size: NA
J gene: TRBJ1-4

CDR3 DNA: TGCGCCAGCAGCTTGGCCAACACAGGGGGCCTTCAAACTAATGAAAAACTGTTTTTT
CDR3 protein: CASSLANTGGLQTNEKLFF
D gene: TRBD1
V gene: TRBV5-1
clone size: NA
J gene: TRBJ1-4

CDR3 DNA: TGTGCCAGCAGTTTATTCCCCGACAGGGCCTATAATTCACCCCTCCACTTT
CDR3 protein: CASSLFPDRAYNSPLHF
D gene: TRBD1
V gene: TRBV28
clone size: few
J gene: TRBJ1-6

CDR3 DNA: TGTGCCAGCAGCTTGCAGGCCTCCTCCACTGAAGCTTTCTTT
CDR3 protein: CASSLQASSTEAFF
D gene: NA
V gene: TRBV5-4
clone size: NA
J gene: TRBJ1-1

CDR3 DNA: TGTGCCAGCAGCTTTGCAGGGGCCCATGGCTACACCTTC
CDR3 protein: CASSFAGAHGYTF
D gene: NA
V gene: TRBV11-2
clone size: NA
J gene: TRBJ1-2

CDR3 DNA: TGTGCCAGCAGCCACCCTTTAGCGGGAGTTCGCGAGCAGTTCTTC
CDR3 protein: CASSHPLAGVREQFF
D gene: TRBD2
V gene: TRBV7-2
clone size: NA
J gene: TRBJ2-1

CDR3 DNA: TGTGCCAGCAGCTTAAGGGGACTCTCCTACAATGAGCAGTTCTTC
CDR3 protein: CASSLRGLSYNEQFF
D gene: NA
V gene: TRBV7-2
clone size: NA
J gene: TRBJ2-1

CDR3 DNA: TGTGCCAGTTCGGACAGACCCACCGGGGAGCTGTTTTTT
CDR3 protein: CASSDRPTGELFF
D gene: NA
V gene: TRBV7-2
clone size: NA
J gene: TRBJ2-2

CDR3 DNA: TGTGCCAGCAGTCGCTTACAGTACGAGCAGTACTTC
CDR3 protein: CASSRLQYEQYF
D gene: NA
V gene: TRBV28
clone size: NA
J gene: TRBJ2-7

CDR3 DNA: TGTGCCAGCAGCTTAGACCGTGACTATGGCTACACCTTC
CDR3 protein: CASSLDRDYGYTF
D gene: NA
V gene: TRBV11-2
clone size: once
J gene: TRBJ1-2

CDR3 DNA: TGTGCCAGCAATGATGACAGGGGAACCGGGGAGCTGTTTTTT
CDR3 protein: CASNDDRGTGELFF
D gene: TRBD1
V gene: TRBV6-5
clone size: once
J gene: TRBJ2-2

CDR3 DNA: TGTGCCTGGAGTCCCGGGACAGGGGCTTTCTTT
CDR3 protein: CAWSPGTGAFF
D gene: TRBD1
V gene: TRBV30
clone size: NA
J gene: TRBJ1-1

CDR3 DNA: TGTGCCAGCAGCCCACGCACCGGGATCAACTATGGCTACACCTTC
CDR3 protein: CASSPRTGINYGYTF
D gene: NA
V gene: TRBV11-2
clone size: NA
J gene: TRBJ1-2

CDR3 DNA: TGCGCCAGCAGTGACTCGGTTGGTGAAGCTTTCTTT
CDR3 protein: CASSDSVGEAFF
D gene: NA
V gene: TRBV10-1
clone size: NA
J gene: TRBJ1-1

CDR3 DNA: TGTGCCAGCAGTATTCGACAGGAGAGATACAATGAGCAGTTCTTC
CDR3 protein: CASSIRQERYNEQFF
D gene: NA
V gene: TRBV6-1
clone size: NA
J gene: TRBJ2-1

CDR3 DNA: TGTGCCAGCAGCTCCCCGGGACTAGCGGACAAGAGGACCCAGTACTTC
CDR3 protein: CASSSPGLADKRTQYF
D gene: TRBD2
V gene: TRBV7-3
clone size: NA
J gene: TRBJ2-5

CDR3 DNA: TGTGCCAGCCACGGGACAGATTTAGCCAAAAACATTCAGTACTTC
CDR3 protein: CASHGTDLAKNIQYF
D gene: TRBD1
V gene: TRBV19
clone size: NA
J gene: TRBJ2-4

CDR3 DNA: TGTGCCAGCAGGAGTTTGGGGACAGGGGCCTACGAGCAGTACTTC
CDR3 protein: CASRSLGTGAYEQYF
D gene: TRBD1
V gene: TRBV6-5
clone size: NA
J gene: TRBJ2-7

CDR3 DNA: TGTGCCAGCAGCTTAGCGAGGGCCGGCAACGAGCAGTACTTC
CDR3 protein: CASSLARAGNEQYF
D gene: NA
V gene: TRBV7-9
clone size: NA
J gene: TRBJ2-7

CDR3 DNA: TGTGCCACCAGGGGACGGACAGCTAACTCTGGGGCCAACGTCCTGACTTTC
CDR3 protein: CATRGRTANSGANVLTF
D gene: NA
V gene: TRBV15
clone size: NA
J gene: TRBJ2-6

CDR3 DNA: TGCGCCAGCAGCCAAGGAGTCTCGCGGAGAGCCGAGCAGTACTTC
CDR3 protein: CASSQGVSRRAEQYF
D gene: NA
V gene: TRBV4-3
clone size: NA
J gene: TRBJ2-7